The table lists the clone carrying this TCR beta chain with many counts. The antigen remains undetermined. TCRdb reprocessed the RT-PCR reads with MiXCR, giving one entry per CDR3 protein. The sample lists more than 200,000 distinct CDR3 sequences, 12% occurring once. The J segment lost 7 bases and the V segment lost 3 bases, leaving 7 bases of the junction unmatched. Germline V gene data show CDR1 as LGHNA and CDR2 as YNFKEQ. CDR3 length equals 15 residues. This sample was taken from a study of response to subunit inactivated influenza vaccine. Study-wide findings and caveats: Authors suggested each seasonal influenza vaccination recruits few new T cells.

The source was non-naive T cells sorted from PBMCs, collected less than 15 days before vaccination. This TCR derives from a man aged 50-59 years who received an inactivated influenza vaccine. This chain connects TRBV4-2 to TRBJ2-1; 9 bases align to TRBD2. The CDR3 DNA sequence: TGTGCCAGCAGCCAGTTAGCGGGAGTTGTTAATGAGCAGTTCTTC. Amino acids: CASSQLAGVVNEQFF.